These 12 T cell receptor beta chains share one sample of origin, sequenced in a study of T-cell memory formation after mild COVID-19. One entry per CDR3 protein, called by TCRdb with MiXCR from the 5' RACE reads. The sample yields some 350,000 distinct CDR3 sequences, approximately 13% seen once. Specimen: PBMCs or a T cell subset sorted from them (not recorded which). The receptors derive from a man aged 18 to 30 who had mild COVID-19 (a few samples of this study predate the infection). Cell type and time point are not known.

V is TRBV6-5 and J is TRBJ1-2; 7 bases agree with TRBD1. Trimming removed 0 bases from V and 4 bases from J; junction bases left unmatched: 14. Germline lookup yields CDR1 MNHEY and CDR2 SVGAGI. There are 18 residues in the CDR3. DNA for the CDR3: TGTGCCAGCAGTTACTCCGGCCCCGACAGGGAGCATAGCTATGGCTACACCTTC. Protein sequence: CASSYSGPDREHSYGYTF.

This clonotype has at least ten counts. CDR3 loop: CASSSDSSSETQYF. CDR3 nucleotides: TGTGCCAGCAGTTCGGACTCCTCCTCGGAGACCCAGTACTTC. The chain combines TRBV6-5 with TRBJ2-5, with D perhaps TRBD2 (5 bases). CDR3 length: 14 amino acids. CDR1 and CDR2 from the germline V gene are MNHEY and SVGAGI. Trimming stripped 4 bases from V and 5 bases from J, with 14 bases between.

The chain combines TRBV12-3 or TRBV12-4 with TRBJ1-3, with D perhaps matching TRBD1 (5 bases). V lost 2 bases to trimming and J lost 0 bases, with 8 bases between them. This CDR3 has 15 amino acids. The CDR3 DNA reads TGTGCCAGCAGTTTACAGGGAAACTCTGGAAACACCATATATTTT. This translates into CASSLQGNSGNTIYF.

This clonotype was observed a handful of times. V gene TRBV6-5 combines with J gene TRBJ1-1; 9 bases are shared with TRBD1. The germline gives CDR1 MNHEY, CDR2 SVGAGI. The length of the CDR3 is 15 residues. V was pared by 2 bases and J by 9 bases, with 10 bases of the junction left unmatched. CDR3 sequence reads: CASSYTGTGMRKAFF. The DNA for the CDR3 is TGTGCCAGCAGTTACACCGGGACAGGGATGCGAAAAGCTTTCTTT.

The gene calls are TRBV5-4 and TRBJ2-6, with D perhaps matching TRBD1 (5 bases). The V gene lost 2 bases and the J gene lost 0 bases, with 9 bases spanning the gap. Germline loops: CDR1 SGHNT, CDR2 YYREEE (reference sequence). This CDR3 is built from 16 residues. CDR3 nucleotides: TGTGCCAGCAGCTTCCAGCAGGGCTCTGGGGCCAACGTCCTGACTTTC. This translates into CASSFQQGSGANVLTF.

This clonotype was found a few times. The chain carries TRBV12-3 or TRBV12-4 and TRBJ2-1, with TRBD2 as a possible D gene (5 bases). CDR3 length: 15 residues. Trimming removed 0 bases from V and 8 bases from J, with 14 bases in between. CDR3 in DNA: TGTGCCAGCAGTTTAGCGCGGGCAGAAAGGGATGAGCAGTTCTTC. Amino acid sequence: CASSLARAERDEQFF.

V usage is TRBV11-2 and J usage is TRBJ2-7; D unclear. The CDR3 consists of 13 residues. Trimming cost V 3 bases and J 2 bases, with 8 bases left between them. The germline V gene has CDR1 SGHAT and CDR2 FQNNGV. CDR3 nucleotide sequence: TGTGCCAGCAGCTTTACGCGGACCTACGAGCAGTACTTC. It is translated as CASSFTRTYEQYF.

This clonotype was detected many times. The rearrangement links TRBV7-6 to TRBJ2-7; TRBD2 agrees at 8 bases. J was trimmed by 6 bases and V by 4 bases; bases with no gene match: 11. CDR3 length: 15 amino acids. CDR1 is SGHVS and CDR2 is FNYEAQ in the germline V gene. As DNA, the CDR3 is TGTGCCAGCAGCTCGGGGGGGCGAGCTCGGGGCGAGCAGTACTTC. Translated, it gives CASSSGGRARGEQYF.

This clonotype occurred a few times. This chain uses TRBV11-2 with TRBJ2-5; D is perhaps TRBD1 (5 bases). V lost 0 bases to trimming and J lost 6 bases, with 11 bases between them. In germline, CDR1 is SGHAT, CDR2 FQNNGV. This CDR3 has 14 amino acids. The CDR3 is CASSLDSGWKTQYF. Here the CDR3 DNA reads TGTGCCAGCAGCTTAGATTCAGGGTGGAAGACCCAGTACTTC.

This chain's CDR3 is CSVGTPEAFF. As DNA, the CDR3 is TGCAGCGTTGGGACACCTGAAGCTTTCTTT. This sequence joins TRBV29-1 and TRBJ1-1; perhaps TRBD1 as D (5 bases). CDR1 and CDR2 (germline): SQVTM, ANQGSEA. CDR3 length equals 10 residues. V was shortened by 4 bases and J by 6 bases, with 6 bases between the two germline ends. Filled out from reference TRBV29-1 and TRBJ1-1, the complete variable domain reads SAVISQKPSRDICQRGTSLTIQCQVDSQVTMMFWYRQQPGQSLTLIATANQGSEATYESGFVIDKFPISRPNLTFSTLTVSNMSPEDSSIYLCSVGTPEAFFGQGTRLTVV.

The chain links TRBV7-8 to TRBJ2-1; 14 nucleotides line up with TRBD2. This CDR3 contains 16 residues. The trim removed 5 bases at V and 8 bases at J, leaving 8 bases unmatched. The V gene's germline CDR1 is SGHVS and CDR2 FQNEAQ. CDR3 in DNA: TGTGCCAGCAGCCCACCGACTAGCGGGGGGGCCTATGAGCAGTTCTTC. It yields the protein CASSPPTSGGAYEQFF. Drawing the rest from reference TRBV7-8 and TRBJ2-1, the complete variable domain is GAGVSQSPRYKVAKRGQDVALRCDPISGHVSLFWYQQALGQGPEFLTYFQNEAQLDKSGLPSDRFFAERPEGSVSTLKIQRTQQEDSAVYLCASSPPTSGGAYEQFFGPGTRLTVL.

This clonotype was counted at least ten times. This chain joins TRBV6-2 or TRBV6-3 and TRBJ2-1; 10 bases align to TRBD1. CDR1 is MNHEY and CDR2 is SVGEGT in the germline V gene. This CDR3 has 14 amino acids. V lost 9 bases, J lost 6 bases, and 8 bases stayed unmatched. As DNA, the CDR3 is TGTGCCAGTAAGCGGGACAGGGGCATCAATGAGCAGTTCTTC. It yields the protein CASKRDRGINEQFF.